The rows below give T cell receptor beta chains drawn from one sample of a study of blood T cell repertoires in COVID-19. Profiling relied on immunoSEQ multiplex PCR, and the TCRdb table lists in-frame clones only, not all of them. Here the sample spans around 14,000 clones, roughly nine tenths being singletons. The sample was peripheral blood. Every receptor here comes from a human donor in a cohort sampled during active COVID-19. The CDR3 runs from the conserved cysteine through the conserved F or W. Fields, in order: J gene, V gene, CDR3 protein.

>TRBJ2-1|TRBV11-1
CASSLGLVGYNEQFF
>TRBJ1-1|TRBV18
CASSPLDSRMVRNTEAFF
>TRBJ2-3|TRBV7-9
CASRLSGGTDTQYF
>TRBJ2-2|TRBV5-1
CASRGGAPNTGELFF
>TRBJ2-2|TRBV12-3/TRBV12-4
CASSLRGTGELFF
>TRBJ2-3|TRBV6-6
CASSPGLGDTQYF
>TRBJ2-1|TRBV18
CASSSGLGGSNEQFF
>TRBJ1-1|TRBV18
CASSPPSWNTEAFF
>TRBJ1-2|TRBV18
CASSPSREIYGYTF
>TRBJ1-1|TRBV5-6
CASSPRAGPGTEAFF
>TRBJ1-2|TRBV7-9
CASSLAFSQGHGYTF
>TRBJ2-2|TRBV18
CASSNRGRDTGELFF
>TRBJ2-5|TRBV5-1
CASSLEQGQETQYF
>TRBJ1-1|TRBV19
CASSIGTATEAFF